This entry is about one T cell receptor (beta chain). Its target is not known. The data belong to a study of T cell responses to AZD1222 COVID-19 vaccine. Study-wide findings and caveats: Reportedly, nearly half of unique spike TCRs recognized epitopes outside B.1.351/B.1.1.7 mutations.

Clones were read by immunoSEQ multiplex PCR, and TCRdb kept only the in-frame ones, dropping some. The table lists around 100,000 clones, 80% to 95% of them singletons. The receptor was isolated from an adult in good health. Sequences were derived from peripheral blood, sampled on day 0 of AZD1222 vaccination.

The CDR3 loop is CASSPPDLNEQFF. CDR3 DNA sequence: TGTGCCAGCAGCCCCCCTGATCTGAATGAGCAGTTCTTC. The chain recombines TRBV13 with TRBJ2-1; D unclear. The germline CDR1 and CDR2 sequences are PRHDT and FYEKMQ (reference sequence). This CDR3 comprises 13 residues. V lost 5 bases and J lost 7, with 12 bases in between.